This paragraph reports one T cell receptor (beta chain). Its antigen is still unknown. This sample was included in a study of breast tumors, draining lymph nodes, adjacent tissues. General study findings and limits: That most tumor T cells come from lymph nodes remained unproven.

TCRdb reanalysed the multiplex PCR reads using MiXCR and keeps one entry per CDR3 protein. The sample carries over 150,000 distinct CDR3 sequences, around a third recorded once. From germline, CDR1 is KGHSH and CDR2 LQKENI. CDR3 length: 15 residues. V was pared by 2 bases and J by 8 bases, with 7 bases of the junction left unmatched. Samples came from axillary lymph nodes draining the breast cancer. What was sequenced was axillary lymph node tissue. The TCR comes from a female donor with breast cancer. Some clones in this sample may be carry-over from other donors' samples. The chain links TRBV18 to TRBJ1-5, with 9 bases that match TRBD1. The CDR3 nucleotides read TGTGCCAGCTCACCATCCGGGACAGGGAAGAAGCCCCAGCATTTT. As protein: CASSPSGTGKKPQHF. The complete variable domain, with remaining parts taken from reference TRBV18 and TRBJ1-5, reads NAGVMQNPRHLVRRRGQEARLRCSPMKGHSHVYWYRQLPEEGLKFMVYLQKENIIDESGMPKERFSAEFPKEGPSILRIQQVVRGDSAAYFCASSPSGTGKKPQHFGDGTRLSIL.